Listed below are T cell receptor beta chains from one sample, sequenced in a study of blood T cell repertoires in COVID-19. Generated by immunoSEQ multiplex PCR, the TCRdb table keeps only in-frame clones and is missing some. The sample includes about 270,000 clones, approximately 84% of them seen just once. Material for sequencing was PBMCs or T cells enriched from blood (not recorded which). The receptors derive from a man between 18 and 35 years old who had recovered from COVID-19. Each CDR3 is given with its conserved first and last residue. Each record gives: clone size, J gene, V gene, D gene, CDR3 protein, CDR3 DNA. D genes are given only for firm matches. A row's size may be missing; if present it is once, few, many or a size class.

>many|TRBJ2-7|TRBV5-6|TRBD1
CASSPATGAYEQYF
TGTGCCAGCAGCCCGGCGACAGGGGCCTACGAGCAGTACTTC
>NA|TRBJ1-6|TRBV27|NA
CASSLDRSDSPLHF
TGTGCCAGCAGTTTAGACAGATCGGATTCACCCCTCCACTTT
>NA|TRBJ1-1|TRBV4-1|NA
CASSLTRWGEVNTEAFF
TGCGCCAGCAGCCTCACTAGGTGGGGGGAGGTGAACACTGAAGCTTTCTTT
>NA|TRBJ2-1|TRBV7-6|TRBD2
CASSLGTSGGARGEQFF
TGTGCCAGCAGCTTAGGGACTAGCGGGGGTGCCCGGGGTGAGCAGTTCTTC
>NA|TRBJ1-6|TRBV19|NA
CASSSSGGGSPLHF
TGTGCCAGTTCTAGTAGTGGGGGCGGTTCACCCCTCCACTTT
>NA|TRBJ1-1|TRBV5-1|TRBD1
CASSGTGGDTEAFF
TGCGCCAGCAGCGGGACAGGAGGGGACACTGAAGCTTTCTTT
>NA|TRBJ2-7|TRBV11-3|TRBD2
CASSLALAGSTEQYF
TGTGCCAGCAGCTTAGCGCTAGCGGGCAGCACCGAGCAGTACTTC
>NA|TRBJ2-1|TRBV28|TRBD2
CASSLRSSGSNEQFF
TGTGCCAGCAGTTTACGTAGTAGCGGGAGCAATGAGCAGTTCTTC
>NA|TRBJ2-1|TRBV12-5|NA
CASGLGVAPLNNEQFF
TGTGCTAGTGGTTTAGGGGTCGCCCCATTGAACAATGAGCAGTTCTTC
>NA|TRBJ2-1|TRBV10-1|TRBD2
CASSGERELHNEQFF
TGCGCCAGCAGTGGGGAGCGGGAGCTCCACAATGAGCAGTTCTTC
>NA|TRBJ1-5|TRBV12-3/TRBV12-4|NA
CASSWTERQPQHF
TGTGCCAGCAGTTGGACAGAGAGGCAGCCCCAGCATTTT
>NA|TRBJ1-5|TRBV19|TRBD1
CASSIRQGALNQPQHF
TGTGCCAGTAGTATCAGACAGGGGGCACTCAATCAGCCCCAGCATTTT
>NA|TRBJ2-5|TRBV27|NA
CASSLSGAETQYF
TGTGCCAGCAGTTTATCGGGAGCAGAGACCCAGTACTTC
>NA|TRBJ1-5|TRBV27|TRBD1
CASSLFGTAGNQPQHF
TGTGCCAGCAGTTTATTCGGGACAGCGGGCAATCAGCCCCAGCATTTT
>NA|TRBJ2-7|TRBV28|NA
CASSLGGTYEQYF
TGTGCCAGCAGTTTAGGCGGAACCTACGAGCAGTACTTC
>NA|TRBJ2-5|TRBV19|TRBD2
CASSTGDYLAGEYQETQYF
TGTGCCAGTAGTACGGGTGACTACCTAGCGGGGGAGTACCAAGAGACCCAGTACTTC
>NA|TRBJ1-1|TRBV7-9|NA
CASSSTSLTKARAEAFF
TGTGCCAGCAGCTCAACCTCCTTGACAAAGGCCCGCGCTGAAGCTTTCTTT
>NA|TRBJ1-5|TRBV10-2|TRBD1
CASSGRGNQPQHF
TGCGCCAGCAGCGGCAGGGGGAATCAGCCCCAGCATTTT
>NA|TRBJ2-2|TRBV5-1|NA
CASSLQGAANTGELFF
TGCGCCAGCAGCTTGCAAGGGGCCGCGAACACCGGGGAGCTGTTTTTT
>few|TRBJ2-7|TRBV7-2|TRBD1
CASSGQGVYEQYF
TGTGCCAGCAGCGGACAGGGAGTCTACGAGCAGTACTTC
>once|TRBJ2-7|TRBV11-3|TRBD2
CASSSGGRLGEQYF
TGTGCCAGCAGCTCGGGGGGGAGGCTGGGGGAGCAGTACTTC
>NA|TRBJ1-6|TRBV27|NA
CASSPTVSSYNSPLHF
TGTGCCAGCAGTCCAACAGTGAGCTCCTATAATTCACCCCTCCACTTT
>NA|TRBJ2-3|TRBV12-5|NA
CASGLVVARDSDTQYF
TGTGCTAGTGGTTTGGTTGTGGCTAGGGACTCAGATACGCAGTATTTT
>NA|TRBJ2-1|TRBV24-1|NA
CATSDPSGSSYNEQFF
TGTGCCACCAGTGACCCGTCGGGGAGCTCCTACAATGAGCAGTTCTTC
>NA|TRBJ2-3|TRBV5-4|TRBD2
CASSLVTSGRGTDTQYF
TGTGCCAGCAGCTTGGTTACTAGCGGGAGGGGCACAGATACGCAGTATTTT
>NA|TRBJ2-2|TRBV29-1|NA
CSVEAGNTGELFF
TGCAGCGTTGAAGCGGGGAACACCGGGGAGCTGTTTTTT
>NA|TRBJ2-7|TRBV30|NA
CASTFPGQSSYEQYF
TGTGCCTCAACCTTCCCAGGACAGAGCTCCTACGAGCAGTACTTC
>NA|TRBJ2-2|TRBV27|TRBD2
CASRGLAGARGTGELFF
TGTGCCAGCCGGGGACTAGCGGGGGCTCGAGGCACCGGGGAGCTGTTTTTT
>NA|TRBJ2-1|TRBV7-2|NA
CASSFDWGPYNEQFF
TGTGCCAGCAGCTTTGACTGGGGGCCCTACAATGAGCAGTTCTTC
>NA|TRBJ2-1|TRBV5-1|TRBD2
CASSPGLAMSEQFF
TGCGCCAGCAGCCCGGGACTAGCGATGAGTGAGCAGTTCTTC
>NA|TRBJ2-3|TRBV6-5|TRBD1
CASNPGTGGADTQYF
TGTGCCAGCAACCCCGGGACAGGGGGCGCAGATACGCAGTATTTT
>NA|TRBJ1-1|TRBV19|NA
CASSIAAHRGITEAFF
TGTGCCAGTAGTATAGCCGCCCATCGGGGGATTACTGAAGCTTTCTTT
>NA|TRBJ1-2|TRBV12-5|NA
CASGLGLRDKDYTF
TGTGCTAGTGGTTTGGGGCTTCGAGACAAGGACTACACCTTC
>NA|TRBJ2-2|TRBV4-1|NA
CASSLIQGGPGELFF
TGCGCCAGCAGCCTAATCCAGGGGGGCCCCGGGGAGCTGTTTTTT
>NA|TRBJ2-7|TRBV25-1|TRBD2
CASSRPGGRASNEQYF
TGTGCCAGCAGTCGCCCGGGTGGGAGGGCCAGTAACGAGCAGTACTTC
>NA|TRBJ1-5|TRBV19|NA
CASSIWGDQPQHF
TGTGCCAGTAGTATCTGGGGAGATCAGCCCCAGCATTTT
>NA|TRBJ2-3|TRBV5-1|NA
CASRLQGTDTQYF
TGCGCCAGCAGGCTACAGGGCACAGATACGCAGTATTTT
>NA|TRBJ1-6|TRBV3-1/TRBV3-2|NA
CASSRTEDSNSPLHF
TGTGCCAGCAGCCGAACGGAAGACTCCAATTCACCCCTCCACTTT
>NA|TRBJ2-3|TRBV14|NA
CASSQESDHESLDTQYF
TGTGCCAGCAGCCAAGAGAGTGATCACGAGTCCTTAGATACGCAGTATTTT
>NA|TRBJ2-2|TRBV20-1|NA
CSASDGASGSDTGELFF
TGCAGTGCTAGTGATGGGGCGTCCGGATCGGACACCGGGGAGCTGTTTTTT
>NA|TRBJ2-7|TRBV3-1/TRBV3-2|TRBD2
CASSQDPLAGGYEQYF
TGTGCCAGCAGCCAAGATCCTCTAGCGGGGGGCTACGAGCAGTACTTC
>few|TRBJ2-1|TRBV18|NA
CASSLSLSYNEQFF
TGTGCCAGCTCACTGAGCCTCTCCTACAATGAGCAGTTCTTC
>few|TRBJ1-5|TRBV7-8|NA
CASSQLNQPQHF
TGTGCCAGCAGCCAATTAAATCAGCCCCAGCATTTT
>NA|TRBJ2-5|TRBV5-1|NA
CASSLFTGDVETQYF
TGCGCCAGCAGCTTGTTCACGGGAGACGTGGAGACCCAGTACTTC
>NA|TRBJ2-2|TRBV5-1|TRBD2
CASSLAYPPGLAGVWEKDGELFF
TGCGCCAGCAGCTTGGCGTATCCGCCGGGACTAGCGGGAGTCTGGGAGAAGGACGGGGAGCTGTTTTTT
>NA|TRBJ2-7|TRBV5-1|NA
CASSRDSPYEQYF
TGCGCCAGCAGCCGGGACTCTCCATACGAGCAGTACTTC
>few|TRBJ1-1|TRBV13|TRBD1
CASSQGAGDTEAFF
TGTGCCAGCAGCCAGGGGGCTGGTGACACTGAAGCTTTCTTT
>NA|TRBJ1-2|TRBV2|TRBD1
CASPEWDSSYGYTF
TGTGCCAGCCCAGAATGGGACAGTTCCTATGGCTACACCTTC
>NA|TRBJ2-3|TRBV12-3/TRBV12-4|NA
CASRGLRADTQYF
TGTGCCAGCAGGGGACTCCGGGCAGATACGCAGTATTTT
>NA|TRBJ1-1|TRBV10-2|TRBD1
CASSKTGQGPGTEAFF
TGCGCCAGCAGTAAAACGGGACAGGGCCCCGGGACTGAAGCTTTCTTT
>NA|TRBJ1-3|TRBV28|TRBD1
CATLIPPTGSNGNTIYF
TGTGCCACACTAATACCCCCGACAGGGTCTAATGGAAACACCATATATTTT